The sequence of this T cell receptor (beta chain) was determined in a study of breast tumors, draining lymph nodes, adjacent tissues. This clonotype was detected many times. Its antigen is unknown. At one of its ends the junction is not consistent with the germline gene, which may arise from a read error. Germline assignment: CDR1 MNHEY and CDR2 SVGAGI. This CDR3 comprises 15 residues. Samples came from axillary lymph nodes draining the breast cancer. MiXCR, applied by TCRdb to the multiplex PCR reads, yields one record per CDR3 protein. In the table there are under 250,000 distinct CDR3 sequences, roughly 30% of which are singletons. Study outcomes and limitations: Data only fit, rather than demonstrated, lymph node origin of most tumor T cells. Luminal-like breast cancer showed significantly higher tumor–nontumor repertoire similarity than basal-like.

J is TRBJ2-7 and V is TRBV6-5; D is possibly TRBD2 (5 bases). Sequenced sample: axillary lymph node tissue. This TCR was recovered from a female donor with breast cancer. Some clones in this sample may be carry-over from other donors' samples. The chain's CDR3 is CASSHSRASSSEQYF. For the CDR3, the DNA is TGTGCCAGCAGTCACTCGAGGGCTAGCTCGAGCGAGCAGTACTTC.